The 15 T cell receptor beta chains below all came from one sample that was sequenced in a study of OX40 agonist ivuxolimab in advanced cancers. TCRdb keeps only in-frame clones here, not all; method: immunoSEQ multiplex PCR. Among 37,000 or so clones listed, roughly 87% were seen once. Sequencing used CD4+ or CD8+ T cells sorted from blood, obtained in a trial of the OX40 agonist ivuxolimab. The receptor source for this set is an adult with an advanced solid tumor such as melanoma, head and neck, liver or kidney cancer.

By sample share, this clone is medium-sized (0.01 to 0.1%). The CDR3 bases are TGTGCCATCAGTGGTGACAGGGTTATGGCTGGGGCCAACGTCCTGACTTTC. It encodes CAISGDRVMAGANVLTF. This rearrangement joins TRBV10-3 to TRBJ2-6, with TRBD1 matching 7 bases. CDR3 length: 17 residues. Germline CDR1 is ENHRY and CDR2 is SYGVKD. Losses at the gene ends were 4 bases for V and 2 bases for J; bases not matched to a gene: 8.

CDR3 sequence (DNA): TGTGCCTGTCCTGTCCATATGAACACCGGGGAGCTGTTTTTT. Protein sequence: CACPVHMNTGELFF. V is TRBV30 and J is TRBJ2-2; D is ambiguous. The V end lost 6 bases, the J end lost 1 base, and 12 bases lay between the germline ends. CDR3 length: 14 residues. Germline CDR1 GTSNPN, CDR2 SVGIG (reference sequence).

The chain employs TRBV6-5 and TRBJ1-1, with D unresolved. Trimming stripped 4 bases from V and 1 base from J, with 10 bases between. The CDR3 runs to 14 residues. Germline CDR1 is MNHEY and CDR2 is SVGAGI. The CDR3 region is CASSLDTGNTEAFF. The CDR3 nucleotides are TGTGCCAGCAGTTTAGACACTGGGAACACTGAAGCTTTCTTT.

CDR3 in amino acids: CASSSELGTYEQYF. CDR3 nucleotides: TGTGCCAGCAGCTCGGAACTTGGGACCTACGAGCAGTACTTC. The chain is built from TRBV7-8 and TRBJ2-7; D remains unclear. V was trimmed by 4 bases and J by 2 bases, leaving 12 bases between them. This CDR3 spans 14 amino acids. Germline V lookup: CDR1 SGHVS, CDR2 FQNEAQ.

The chain couples TRBV6-1 to TRBJ1-6, with D hard to call. Per germline, CDR1 MNHNS and CDR2 SASEGT. This CDR3 is built from 15 residues. V dropped 2 bases and J dropped 10 bases, with 15 bases sitting between them. This CDR3 reads CASSEHLRGGSPLHF. CDR3 bases: TGTGCCAGCAGTGAACACCTCCGTGGAGGGTCACCCCTCCACTTT.

V is TRBV6-1 and J is TRBJ2-7; tentatively, D is TRBD2 (7 bases). CDR3 size: 12 residues. V shed 8 bases and J shed 5 bases, with 13 bases lying between them. In germline, CDR1 is MNHNS, CDR2 SASEGT. The chain's CDR3 is CASGGGDDEQYF. The CDR3 DNA sequence: TGTGCCAGCGGAGGGGGGGACGACGAGCAGTACTTC.

CDR3 coding DNA: TGTGCCAGCATTTCTCGGGCGGTGGCTGGAAACACCATATATTTT. Translation gives CASISRAVAGNTIYF. The rearrangement links TRBV6-1 to TRBJ1-3; D is unclear. Germline values: CDR1 MNHNS, CDR2 SASEGT. Between the trimmed V and J ends, which lost 7 bases and 2 bases, there was a span of 15 bases. The CDR3 sequence is 15 residues long.

This chain connects TRBV9 to TRBJ2-7; D possibly corresponds to TRBD1 (5 bases). V was shortened by 0 bases and J by 6 bases, with 10 bases between the two germline ends. Germline V CDR1 and CDR2: SGDLS, YYNGEE. The CDR3 runs to 13 residues. CDR3 residues: CASSVGGRSEQYF. The CDR3 DNA sequence: TGTGCCAGCAGCGTAGGGGGCCGGTCCGAGCAGTACTTC.

This chain links TRBV11-2 with TRBJ1-2; D is perhaps TRBD1 (5 bases). The CDR3 sequence is 14 residues long. Germline V lookup: CDR1 SGHAT, CDR2 FQNNGV. V gave up 5 bases and J gave up 5 bases, with 15 bases separating them. CDR3 nucleotides: TGTGCCAGCAGCCAAACGAGGGGCGAATATGGCTACACCTTC. Encoded protein: CASSQTRGEYGYTF.

The V and J genes are TRBV4-1 and TRBJ2-5; D gene uncertain. The germline V gene has CDR1 MGHRA and CDR2 YSYEKL. The CDR3 loop spans 14 amino acids. The V end lost 1 base, the J end lost 0 bases, and 6 bases lay between the germline ends. The CDR3 loop reads CASSQGRNQETQYF. The CDR3 coding sequence is TGCGCCAGCAGCCAAGGGCGGAACCAAGAGACCCAGTACTTC.

J is TRBJ1-6 and V is TRBV10-3, with D perhaps matching TRBD1 (6 bases). The ends were cut back, 3 bases at V and 7 bases at J, with 10 bases in the middle. This CDR3 is 14 amino acids long. The germline gives CDR1 ENHRY, CDR2 SYGVKD. The CDR3 sequence: CAISEGQGNSPLHF. CDR3 nucleotide sequence: TGTGCCATCAGTGAAGGGCAGGGGAATTCACCCCTCCACTTT.

The chain carries TRBV29-1 and TRBJ2-7, with D unclear. The CDR3 covers 10 residues. Deletions cut 2 bases from V and 7 bases from J, with 6 bases between. Germline CDR1 SQVTM, CDR2 ANQGSEA. The CDR3 DNA reads as TGCAGCGTTGAAACCACAGAGCAGTACTTC. It codes for CSVETTEQYF.

The chain carries TRBV27 and TRBJ2-3; D not certain. Germline-derived CDR1 and CDR2 are MNHEY and SMNVEV (reference sequence). The CDR3 covers 16 residues. The germline V and J ends were trimmed by 7 bases and 0 bases, with 17 bases remaining between them. The CDR3 loop is CASNPSSASSTDTQYF. DNA for the CDR3: TGTGCCAGCAACCCCTCTAGTGCTAGTAGCACAGATACGCAGTATTTT.

J is TRBJ2-7 and V is TRBV5-4; D is possibly TRBD2 (5 bases). CDR3 length: 14 residues. Per germline, CDR1 SGHNT and CDR2 YYREEE (reference sequence). V shed 2 bases and J shed 3 bases, with 12 bases lying between them. Here the CDR3 DNA reads TGTGCCAGCAGCTTCAGCGGCAACCGCTACGAGCAGTACTTC. Translation gives CASSFSGNRYEQYF.

DNA of the CDR3: TGCGCCAGCAGCCCCTCTACAGGGGGCGGGGGGGAGCAGTACTTC. Protein sequence: CASSPSTGGGGEQYF. The chain recombines TRBV4-1 with TRBJ2-7; tentatively, D is TRBD1 (9 bases). V lost 4 bases, J lost 7 bases, and 20 bases lay in between. Germline CDR1 MGHRA, CDR2 YSYEKL. There are 15 residues in the CDR3.